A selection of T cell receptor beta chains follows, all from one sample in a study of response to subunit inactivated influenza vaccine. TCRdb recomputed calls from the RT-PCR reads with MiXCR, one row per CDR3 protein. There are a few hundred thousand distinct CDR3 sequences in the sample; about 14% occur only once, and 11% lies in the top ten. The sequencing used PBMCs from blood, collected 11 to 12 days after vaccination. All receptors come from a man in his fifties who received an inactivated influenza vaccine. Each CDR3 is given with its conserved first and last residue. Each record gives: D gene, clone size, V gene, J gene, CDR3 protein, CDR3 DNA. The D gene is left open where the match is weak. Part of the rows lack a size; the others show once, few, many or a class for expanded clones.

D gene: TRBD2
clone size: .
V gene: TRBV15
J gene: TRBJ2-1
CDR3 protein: CATSRLAGGIYNEQFF
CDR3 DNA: TGTGCCACCAGCCGACTAGCGGGGGGGATCTACAATGAGCAGTTCTTC

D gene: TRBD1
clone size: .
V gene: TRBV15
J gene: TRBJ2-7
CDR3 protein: CATIVNQRRNFTGQGTRNEQYF
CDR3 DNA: TGTGCCACCATAGTTAACCAGCGACGTAATTTCACAGGACAGGGAACTAGGAACGAGCAGTACTTC

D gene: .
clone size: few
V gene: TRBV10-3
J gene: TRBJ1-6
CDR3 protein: CAARWDGNSPLHF
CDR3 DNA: TGTGCCGCTCGTTGGGACGGAAATTCACCCCTCCACTTT

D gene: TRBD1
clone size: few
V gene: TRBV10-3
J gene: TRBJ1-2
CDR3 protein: CAISAGTDYGYTF
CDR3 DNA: TGTGCCATCAGTGCCGGGACAGACTATGGCTACACCTTC

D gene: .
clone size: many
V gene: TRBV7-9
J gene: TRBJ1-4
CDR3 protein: CASSLALGEKLFF
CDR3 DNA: TGTGCCAGCAGCTTAGCTTTGGGAGAAAAACTGTTTTTT

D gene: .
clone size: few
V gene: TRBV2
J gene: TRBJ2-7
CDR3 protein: CASSERQRVTDEQYF
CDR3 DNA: TGTGCCAGCAGTGAAAGACAGCGGGTTACTGACGAGCAGTACTTC

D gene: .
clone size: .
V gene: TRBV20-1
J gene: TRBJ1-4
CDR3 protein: CSAPREGVMQKLFF
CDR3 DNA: TGCAGTGCCCCACGGGAGGGGGTCATGCAAAAACTGTTTTTT

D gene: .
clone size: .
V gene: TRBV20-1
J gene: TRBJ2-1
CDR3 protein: CSARDTLPPNEQFF
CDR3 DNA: TGCAGTGCTAGAGACACATTACCACCCAATGAGCAGTTCTTC

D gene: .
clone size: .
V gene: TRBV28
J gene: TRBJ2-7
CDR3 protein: CASNPPSGQGSPFF
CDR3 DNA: TGTGCCAGCAATCCTCCTTCCGGGCAGGGGTCGCCGTTTTTC

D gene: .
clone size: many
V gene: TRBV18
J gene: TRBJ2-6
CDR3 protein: CASSPPSGANVLTF
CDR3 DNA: TGTGCCAGCTCACCCCCCTCTGGGGCCAACGTCCTGACTTTC

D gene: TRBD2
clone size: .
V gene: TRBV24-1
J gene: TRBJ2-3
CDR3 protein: CATSDRKAGGLDTQYF
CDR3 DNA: TGTGCCACCAGTGACAGAAAAGCGGGGGGCCTAGATACGCAGTATTTT

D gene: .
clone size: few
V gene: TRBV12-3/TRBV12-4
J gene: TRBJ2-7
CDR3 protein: CASSFDLEYEQYF
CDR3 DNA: TGTGCCAGCAGTTTCGACCTAGAGTACGAGCAGTACTTC

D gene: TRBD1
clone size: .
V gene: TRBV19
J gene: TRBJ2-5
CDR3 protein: CASAGTGGFSETQYF
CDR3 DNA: TGTGCCAGTGCCGGGACAGGGGGCTTTTCTGAGACCCAGTACTTC

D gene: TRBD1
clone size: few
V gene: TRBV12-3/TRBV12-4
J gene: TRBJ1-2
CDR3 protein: CASSLNLGQGGFYGYTF
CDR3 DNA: TGTGCCAGCAGTCTTAACTTGGGACAGGGCGGTTTCTATGGCTACACCTTC

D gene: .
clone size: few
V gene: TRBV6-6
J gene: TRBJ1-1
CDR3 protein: CASGGQKNTEAFF
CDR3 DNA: TGTGCCAGCGGTGGGCAAAAGAACACTGAAGCTTTCTTT

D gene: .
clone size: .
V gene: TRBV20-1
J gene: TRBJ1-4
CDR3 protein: CSARRTYNEKLFF
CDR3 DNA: TGCAGTGCTAGACGGACCTATAATGAAAAACTGTTTTTT

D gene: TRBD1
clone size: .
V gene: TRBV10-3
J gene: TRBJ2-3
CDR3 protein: CAISEGWRTGRSDTQYF
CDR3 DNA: TGTGCCATCAGTGAAGGTTGGCGGACAGGGCGGTCAGATACGCAGTATTTT

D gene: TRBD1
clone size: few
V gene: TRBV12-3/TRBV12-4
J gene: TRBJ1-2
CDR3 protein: CASSLKQGAEYGYTF
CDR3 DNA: TGTGCCAGCAGTCTTAAACAGGGGGCAGAATATGGCTACACCTTC

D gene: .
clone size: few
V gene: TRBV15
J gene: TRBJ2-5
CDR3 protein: CATSRDQWETQYF
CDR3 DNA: TGTGCCACCAGCAGAGATCAGTGGGAGACCCAGTACTTC

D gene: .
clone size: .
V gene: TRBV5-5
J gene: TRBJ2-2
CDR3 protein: CASSTEGHGTYTGELFF
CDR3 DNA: TGTGCCAGCAGCACCGAAGGACACGGGACCTACACCGGGGAGCTGTTTTTT

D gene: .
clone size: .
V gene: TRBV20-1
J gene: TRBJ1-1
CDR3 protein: CSAVGTVNTEAFF
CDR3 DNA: TGCAGTGCCGTCGGGACGGTGAACACTGAAGCTTTCTTT

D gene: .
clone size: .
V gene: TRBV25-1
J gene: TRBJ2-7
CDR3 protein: CASSEFGVGVGEQYF
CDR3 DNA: TGTGCCAGCAGTGAATTCGGGGTGGGAGTAGGCGAGCAGTACTTC

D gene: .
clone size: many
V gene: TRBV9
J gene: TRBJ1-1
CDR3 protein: CASSVVAENTEAFF
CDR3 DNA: TGTGCCAGCAGCGTAGTCGCTGAGAACACTGAAGCTTTCTTT

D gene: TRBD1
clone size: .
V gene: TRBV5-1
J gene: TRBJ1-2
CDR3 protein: CASSLVQGAKTHYGYTF
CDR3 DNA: TGCGCCAGCAGCTTGGTCCAGGGGGCTAAAACGCACTATGGCTACACCTTC

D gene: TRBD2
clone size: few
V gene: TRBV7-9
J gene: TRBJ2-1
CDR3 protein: CASSLESGRFF
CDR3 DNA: TGTGCCAGCAGCTTAGAAAGCGGGAGGTTCTTC

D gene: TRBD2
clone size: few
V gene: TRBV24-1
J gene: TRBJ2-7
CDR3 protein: CATSRAGTSGVERQYF
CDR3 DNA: TGTGCCACCTCTCGCGCGGGGACTAGCGGCGTGGAGCGGCAGTACTTC

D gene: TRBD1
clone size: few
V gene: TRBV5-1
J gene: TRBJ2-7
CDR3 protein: CASSPDRAGYEQYF
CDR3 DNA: TGCGCCAGCAGCCCCGACAGGGCCGGCTACGAGCAGTACTTC

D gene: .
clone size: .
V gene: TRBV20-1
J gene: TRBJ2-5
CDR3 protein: CSARSGQETQYF
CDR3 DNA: TGCAGTGCTAGATCTGGACAAGAGACCCAGTACTTC

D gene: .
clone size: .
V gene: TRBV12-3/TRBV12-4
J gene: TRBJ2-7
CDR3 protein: CASSLRAVEEQYF
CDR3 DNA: TGTGCCAGCAGTTTGAGGGCCGTAGAGGAGCAGTACTTC

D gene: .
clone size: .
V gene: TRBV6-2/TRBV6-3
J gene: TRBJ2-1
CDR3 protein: CASSPGGLVRGNEQFF
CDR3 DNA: TGTGCCAGCAGCCCCGGGGGCCTAGTGAGGGGCAATGAGCAGTTCTTC

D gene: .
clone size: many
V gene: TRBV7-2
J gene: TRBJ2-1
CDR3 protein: CASSRGQQEEQFF
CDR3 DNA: TGTGCCAGCAGCCGGGGCCAGCAGGAGGAGCAGTTCTTC

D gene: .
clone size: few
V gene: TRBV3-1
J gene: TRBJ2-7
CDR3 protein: CASSQLTAEQYF
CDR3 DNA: TGTGCCAGCAGCCAATTGACAGCCGAGCAGTACTTC

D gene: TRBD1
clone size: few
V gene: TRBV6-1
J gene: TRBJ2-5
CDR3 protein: CASSQTWTGSYQETQYF
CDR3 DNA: TGTGCCAGCAGCCAAACCTGGACAGGGAGCTACCAAGAGACCCAGTACTTC

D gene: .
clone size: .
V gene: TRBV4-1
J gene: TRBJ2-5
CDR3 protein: CASSLGWGSGETQYF
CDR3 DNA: TGCGCCAGCAGCCTGGGGTGGGGGAGTGGAGAGACCCAGTACTTC

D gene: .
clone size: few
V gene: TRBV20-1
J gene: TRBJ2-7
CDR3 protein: CSAQLGGESYEQYF
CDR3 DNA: TGCAGTGCCCAATTGGGGGGCGAATCCTACGAGCAGTACTTC

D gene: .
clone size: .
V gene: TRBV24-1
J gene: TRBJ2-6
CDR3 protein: CATSDLPGPANVLTF
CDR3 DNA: TGTGCCACCAGTGATTTGCCGGGCCCGGCCAACGTCCTGACTTTC

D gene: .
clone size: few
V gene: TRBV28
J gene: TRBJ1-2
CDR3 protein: CASTDVLTVGYGYTF
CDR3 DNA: TGTGCCAGCACAGACGTACTGACAGTCGGCTATGGCTACACCTTC

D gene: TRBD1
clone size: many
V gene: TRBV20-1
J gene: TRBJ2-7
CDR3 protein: CSARRGQGANEQYF
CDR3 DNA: TGCAGTGCTAGGAGGGGACAGGGGGCAAACGAGCAGTACTTC

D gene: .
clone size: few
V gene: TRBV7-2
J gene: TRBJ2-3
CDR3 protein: CASRRDRRTTDTQYF
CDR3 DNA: TGTGCCAGCAGACGAGACAGGAGAACCACAGATACGCAGTATTTT

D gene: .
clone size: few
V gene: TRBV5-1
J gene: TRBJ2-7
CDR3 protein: CASSLAGPRDEQYF
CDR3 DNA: TGCGCCAGCAGCTTGGCAGGACCTCGGGACGAGCAGTACTTC